The 23 T cell receptor beta chains below were found in one sample sequenced in a study of blood T cells in healthy people across ages. The authors ran a second PCR of 7 to 11 cycles using a sample-barcoded 5' primer and a J-beta primer mix. TCRdb itself ran the 5' RACE reads through MiXCR, one entry per CDR3 protein. This sample has roughly 730,000 distinct CDR3 sequences, with 56% found just once. The sequenced material came from blood. These receptors all come from a man aged 35 to 55 in good health.

This clonotype was counted a few times. The V gene is TRBV2, the J gene TRBJ2-3, with no clear D. This CDR3 contains 13 residues. Trimming shortened V by 4 bases and J by 5 bases, and 10 bases separated the two germline ends. The germline CDR1 and CDR2 sequences are SNHLY and FYNNEI. CDR3 nucleotide sequence: TGTGCCAGCAGTGCCCGCGAGAGAGATACGCAGTATTTT. Protein sequence: CASSARERDTQYF.

This clonotype came up a few times. The rearrangement links TRBV7-2 to TRBJ1-2, with D possibly being TRBD1 (5 bases). From germline, CDR1 is SGHTA and CDR2 FQGNSA. The CDR3 loop spans 14 amino acids. V was pared by 4 bases and J by 0 bases, with 9 bases between. CDR3 loop: CASSSGHPNYGYTF. The DNA for the CDR3 is TGTGCCAGCAGCTCCGGACACCCTAACTATGGCTACACCTTC.

J is TRBJ2-5 and V is TRBV18; 9 nucleotides agree with TRBD1. The CDR3 extends over 19 amino acids. Germline lookup yields CDR1 KGHSH and CDR2 LQKENI. V lost 1 base and J lost 5; bases outside the gene matches: 17. In DNA, the CDR3 is TGTGCCAGCTCACCACGCTTACGTACAGGGGGCCGGAGGTTGGAGACCCAGTACTTC. Amino acid sequence: CASSPRLRTGGRRLETQYF.

This clonotype appeared a few times. V is TRBV15 and J is TRBJ2-3; no definite D call. The CDR3 covers 13 residues. V lost 0 bases, J lost 4 bases, and 5 bases lay in between. CDR1 is LNHNV and CDR2 is YYDKDF in the germline V gene (reference sequence). CDR3 protein: CATSRELSDTQYF. CDR3 coding DNA: TGTGCCACCAGCAGAGAGTTATCAGATACGCAGTATTTT.

This clonotype was observed a single time. V gene TRBV27 combines with J gene TRBJ2-3, with 7 bases identical to TRBD1. V lost 5 bases, J lost 14 bases, and 10 bases stayed unmatched. Germline V gene data show CDR1 as MNHEY and CDR2 as SMNVEV (reference sequence). The CDR3 sequence is 12 residues long. The CDR3 DNA follows: TGTGCCAGCAGTGAAGCTGGGGACAGTTGGTATTTT. Translating it yields CASSEAGDSWYF.

This chain uses TRBV20-1 with TRBJ2-5; 10 bases line up with TRBD2. The DNA end lines up better with TRBJ2-7; the J call may be wrong. The CDR3 has 13 amino acids. Germline lookup yields CDR1 DFQATT and CDR2 SNEGSKA (reference sequence). The CDR3 protein is CSAPRTSGYEQYF. DNA of the CDR3: TGCAGTGCCCCCCGGACTAGCGGCTACGAGCAGTACTTC.

In its sample, this clonotype was seen many times. CDR3: CASSRTGVHTF. The CDR3 DNA reads TGTGCCAGCAGTCGTACAGGGGTGCACACCTTC. The V call is TRBV12-3 or TRBV12-4, the J call TRBJ1-2, with 7 bases aligning to TRBD1. The CDR3 extends over 11 amino acids. The J segment lost 12 bases and the V segment lost 5 bases, leaving 6 bases of the junction unmatched.

This clonotype was counted once. The CDR3 loop is CASRSGTGNNYGYTF. DNA of the CDR3: TGCGCCAGCAGGTCCGGGACAGGGAATAACTATGGCTACACCTTC. The chain couples TRBV5-1 to TRBJ1-2; 9 bases align to TRBD1. Germline trimming cut 5 bases from V and 1 base from J; bases unmatched to any gene: 6. Per germline, CDR1 SGHRS and CDR2 YFSETQ. This CDR3 is built from 15 residues.

The chain links TRBV5-1 to TRBJ1-6; TRBD1 aligns across 7 bases. Germline V CDR1 and CDR2: SGHRS, YFSETQ. V lost 3 bases to trimming and J lost 13 bases; unmatched junction nucleotides: 19. The CDR3 extends over 17 amino acids. CDR3 nucleotides: TGCGCCAGCAGCTACAACCGACAGGGTTCACCGTTGAATCCCCTCCACTTT. Translation gives CASSYNRQGSPLNPLHF.

This rearrangement joins TRBV11-1 to TRBJ2-7; the D gene is possibly TRBD2 (5 bases). The CDR3 is 15 residues long. Germline values: CDR1 SGHAT, CDR2 FQDESV (reference sequence). The ends were cut back, 3 bases at V and 0 bases at J, with 12 bases in the middle. The CDR3 reads CASSFRVGSSYEQYF. CDR3 DNA: TGTGCCAGCAGCTTTCGGGTAGGGAGCTCCTACGAGCAGTACTTC.

The chain uses TRBV6-1 and TRBJ1-1, with D possibly being TRBD1 (6 bases). The V end lost 4 bases, the J end lost 6 bases, and 15 bases lay between the germline ends. Germline V CDR1 and CDR2: MNHNS, SASEGT. The CDR3 has 14 amino acids. The CDR3 is CASSVKGGQAEAFF. The CDR3 DNA sequence: TGTGCCAGCAGTGTTAAGGGGGGGCAGGCTGAAGCTTTCTTT.

Only one count was recorded for this clonotype. The chain has TRBV27 and TRBJ1-2, with a tentative D call TRBD1 (5 bases). V gave up 5 bases and J gave up 2 bases, with 12 bases separating them. Per germline, CDR1 MNHEY and CDR2 SMNVEV (reference sequence). The CDR3 runs to 14 residues. The DNA of the CDR3 is TGTGCCAGCAGTACCCTGACAGCGAACTATGGCTACACCTTC. It translates to CASSTLTANYGYTF.

This clonotype was seen a few times. The chain employs TRBV29-1 and TRBJ2-1; tentatively, D is TRBD2 (6 bases). CDR3 length: 15 amino acids. In germline, CDR1 is SQVTM, CDR2 ANQGSEA. V was pared by 4 bases and J by 6 bases, with 19 bases between. The CDR3 here is CSVVPTGRGGNEQFF. The DNA for the CDR3 is TGCAGCGTTGTACCGACCGGAAGGGGAGGCAATGAGCAGTTCTTC.

The CDR3 coding sequence is TGTGCCAGCTCACCACCTGCGGGAGAAAAGGGTGAGCAGTTCTTC. Its translation: CASSPPAGEKGEQFF. This chain connects TRBV18 to TRBJ2-7; 7 bases agree with TRBD2. The J call may not be correct, given that the DNA end is closer to TRBJ2-1. Per the germline V gene, CDR1 is KGHSH and CDR2 is LQKENI. The CDR3 spans 15 residues.

The chain employs TRBV24-1 and TRBJ2-7; D possibly corresponds to TRBD1 (6 bases). The length of the CDR3 is 16 residues. V was trimmed by 5 bases and J by 2 bases, leaving 18 bases between them. Germline assignment: CDR1 KGHDR and CDR2 SFDVKD. CDR3 nucleotide sequence: TGTGCCACCAGTGCTACCGTGAGCAGGGGTACCTACGAGCAGTACTTC. This translates into CATSATVSRGTYEQYF.

V usage is TRBV4-3 and J usage is TRBJ1-2, with D uncertain. CDR1 LGHNA and CDR2 YSLEER come from the germline V gene. The V and J ends lost 0 bases and 1 base respectively, with 9 bases between them. The CDR3 sequence is 15 residues long. CDR3 loop: CASSQDAGVNYGYTF. CDR3 DNA: TGCGCCAGCAGCCAAGACGCAGGAGTTAACTATGGCTACACCTTC.

CDR3 sequence: CASSLVPENSPLHF. The CDR3 nucleotides are TGTGCCAGCAGCTTAGTCCCAGAGAATTCACCCCTCCACTTT. The rearrangement uses TRBV7-2 and TRBJ1-6; D ambiguous. The CDR3 spans 14 residues. V was trimmed by 1 base and J by 7 bases, leaving 8 bases between them. The germline V gene encodes CDR1 SGHTA and CDR2 FQGNSA.

The rearrangement uses TRBV28 and TRBJ2-5; TRBD1 aligns across 8 bases. The end of the DNA is better explained by TRBJ2-7, so the J call may be wrong. The CDR3 length is 14 residues. Germline CDR1 reads MDHEN; CDR2 reads SYDVKM. CDR3 DNA: TGTGCCAGCAGTTTGGGACAGGTGGAGTCCGAGCAGTACTTC. It yields the protein CASSLGQVESEQYF.

This clonotype appeared a few times. This chain joins TRBV20-1 and TRBJ2-5; 8 nucleotides line up with TRBD2. The CDR3 contains 15 residues. Germline assignment: CDR1 DFQATT and CDR2 SNEGSKA (reference sequence). Trimming removed 6 bases from V and 11 bases from J; junction bases left unmatched: 20. This CDR3 reads CSAVLPGLDNGEQYF. The CDR3 DNA reads TGCAGTGCAGTACTCCCGGGACTAGACAATGGGGAGCAGTACTTC.

V and J are TRBV10-3 and TRBJ1-2, with D maybe TRBD1 (6 bases). The CDR3 sequence is 14 residues long. CDR1 and CDR2 (germline): ENHRY, SYGVKD. With 2 bases removed from V and 4 bases from J, the gap between germline ends came to 11 bases. The CDR3: CAISEEGQGYGYTF. CDR3 nucleotides: TGTGCCATCAGTGAGGAGGGACAAGGCTATGGCTACACCTTC.

J is TRBJ1-2 and V is TRBV12-5; no firm D call. This CDR3 region has 13 residues. Trimming pared 5 bases from V and 6 bases from J, leaving 13 bases between. Per germline, CDR1 LGHNT and CDR2 FRNRAP. The CDR3 sequence is CASGESKPDGYTF. Here the CDR3 DNA reads TGTGCTAGTGGTGAGAGCAAACCCGATGGCTACACCTTC.

This chain uses TRBV6-1 with TRBJ2-5; 11 bases fit TRBD2. The length of the CDR3 is 16 residues. J was trimmed by 4 bases and V by 5 bases; bases with no gene match: 9. The germline V gene encodes CDR1 MNHNS and CDR2 SASEGT. In DNA form, the CDR3 reads TGTGCCAGCAGTCCCGGTAGCGGGGGGGTCGGAGAGACCCAGTACTTC. Translation: CASSPGSGGVGETQYF.

This clonotype was observed a handful of times. This rearrangement joins TRBV29-1 to TRBJ1-5, with 7 nucleotides matching TRBD1. J was trimmed by 0 bases and V by 7 bases; bases with no gene match: 9. Germline CDR1 and CDR2: SQVTM and ANQGSEA. This CDR3 contains 15 residues. CDR3 amino acids: CSASAGTDSNQPQHF. The CDR3 DNA reads TGCAGCGCCTCAGCCGGGACAGATAGCAATCAGCCCCAGCATTTT. Using reference TRBV29-1 and TRBJ1-5 for the parts outside the CDR3, the full variable domain is SAVISQKPSRDICQRGTSLTIQCQVDSQVTMMFWYRQQPGQSLTLIATANQGSEATYESGFVIDKFPISRPNLTFSTLTVSNMSPEDSSIYLCSASAGTDSNQPQHFGDGTRLSIL.